This T cell receptor (beta chain) came from a study of cytomegalovirus exposure and HLA in healthy donors. Study-wide points: Differences between HLA loci emerged in a later analysis of TCR association rates, with DRB1 most and HLA-C fewest. One later analysis reportedly identified an Asian-associated ancestry cluster that showed fewer N-insertions than the approximately 710-donor mean.

Remarks on this clone: Its target is unknown.

A multiplex PCR was run with 60 Vbeta primers and 13 Jbeta primers. Measured with immunoSEQ multiplex PCR; TCRdb has only the in-frame clones, and not every one. Here the sample spans 160,000 or so clones, about 84% being singletons. This CDR3 region has 16 residues. The germline gives CDR1 SGDLS, CDR2 YYNGEE. V was clipped by 0 bases and J by 7 bases; unmatched bases: 10. This TCR derives from a man aged 45-65 years in good health and CMV-seropositive. V gene TRBV9 combines with J gene TRBJ2-3; TRBD2 aligns across 8 bases. The sequencing sample was made of PBMCs. As DNA, the CDR3 is TGTGCCAGCAGCGTAGTCGCCAGCGGGAGTACAAATACGCAGTATTTT. Translated: CASSVVASGSTNTQYF.